The 8 T cell receptor beta chains reported below all come from one sample, sequenced in a study of T cell responses to AZD1222 COVID-19 vaccine. The protocol was immunoSEQ multiplex PCR, while the TCRdb copy is restricted to in-frame clones and leaves out a portion. The profile shows 200,000 to 250,000 clones, roughly 94% of them singletons. Sequencing was performed on peripheral blood, taken 28 days after the second dose of the MenACWY control vaccine. The receptors were sampled from an adult who received the MenACWY meningococcal vaccine as a control.

This chain joins TRBV5-1 and TRBJ2-7, with TRBD2 identical over 12 bases. CDR1 SGHRS and CDR2 YFSETQ come from the germline V gene. The CDR3 contains 15 residues. The V and J ends lost 3 bases and 4 bases, in that order; junction bases with no gene match: 5. The CDR3 reads CASSSAGTSGYEQYF. The DNA for the CDR3 is TGCGCCAGCAGCTCGGCCGGGACTAGCGGGTACGAGCAGTACTTC.

V gene TRBV14 combines with J gene TRBJ1-2; 9 nucleotides align to TRBD1. CDR3 length: 15 amino acids. The ends lost 3 bases at V and 1 base at J; junction bases unmatched: 3. Germline V lookup: CDR1 SGHDN, CDR2 FVKESK. Written as DNA, the CDR3 is TGTGCCAGCAGCCAGGGACAGGGACTTAACTATGGCTACACCTTC. Translation: CASSQGQGLNYGYTF.

The V and J genes are TRBV24-1 and TRBJ2-3, with TRBD1 matching over 7 bases. Germline V gene data show CDR1 as KGHDR and CDR2 as SFDVKD. The CDR3 covers 14 residues. V gave up 11 bases and J gave up 2 bases; unmatched junction bases: 9. The CDR3 bases are TGTGCCAACGGGACAGCAGTAATCACAGATACGCAGTATTTT. Translating gives CANGTAVITDTQYF.

This chain uses TRBV19 with TRBJ2-1; 7 positions match TRBD1. V shed 2 bases, J shed 7 bases, and the junction held 11 bases outside the gene matches. This CDR3 region has 16 residues. The germline gives CDR1 LNHDA, CDR2 SQIVND (reference sequence). In DNA form, the CDR3 reads TGTGCCAGTAGTATATCGGGTCCAGGGGGTATGAATGAGCAGTTCTTC. Translated: CASSISGPGGMNEQFF.

The chain joins TRBV5-4 to TRBJ2-1, with a weak D call TRBD2 (5 bases). Germline-derived CDR1 and CDR2 are SGHNT and YYREEE (reference sequence). This CDR3 is built from 14 residues. Deletions cut 5 bases from V and 5 bases from J, with 14 bases between. The CDR3 spells CASSFFGRDNEQFF. CDR3 DNA sequence: TGTGCCAGCAGTTTTTTTGGGCGGGACAATGAGCAGTTCTTC.

This clone was seen only once. The chain links TRBV6-4 to TRBJ2-7; TRBD2 is a possible D gene (5 bases). The CDR3 runs to 11 residues. The germline V gene has CDR1 MRHNA and CDR2 SNTAGT. The chain's CDR3 is CAERSGSEQYF. CDR3 coding DNA: TGTGCGGAGCGGTCGGGTAGCGAGCAGTACTTC.

This clone was recorded once. The V and J genes are TRBV27 and TRBJ2-2; TRBD1 might be the D (6 bases). The CDR3 has 12 residues. Germline values: CDR1 MNHEY, CDR2 SMNVEV (reference sequence). Trimming cost V 7 bases and J 6 bases, with 9 bases left between them. This chain's CDR3 is CASNNRAGELFF. CDR3 in DNA: TGTGCCAGCAACAACAGGGCCGGGGAGCTGTTTTTT.

The genes are TRBV9 and TRBJ1-6; D gene ambiguous. The ends were cut back, 0 bases at V and 5 bases at J, with 15 bases in the middle. Looked up from germline, CDR1 is SGDLS and CDR2 is YYNGEE. The CDR3 is 17 amino acids. The CDR3: CASSVGPGPGDNSPLHF. The CDR3 DNA reads as TGTGCCAGCAGCGTAGGACCAGGTCCCGGGGATAATTCACCCCTCCACTTT. Based on the CDR3 plus reference TRBV9 and TRBJ1-6, the full variable domain is DSGVTQTPKHLITATGQRVTLRCSPRSGDLSVYWYQQSLDQGLQFLIQYYNGEERAKGNILERFSAQQFPDLHSELNLSSLELGDSALYFCASSVGPGPGDNSPLHFGNGTRLTVT.